The 21 T cell receptor beta chains below all came from one sample that was sequenced in a study of blood T cell repertoires in COVID-19. Only in-frame clones appear in the TCRdb table, and some are missing; sequencing was by immunoSEQ multiplex PCR. Here the sample spans 300,000 to 450,000 clones, about 89% being singletons. What was sequenced was peripheral blood. These receptors were collected from a young woman with COVID-19, enrolled during active disease.

The chain couples TRBV7-8 to TRBJ2-3; a possible D gene is TRBD1 (6 bases). The germline CDR1 and CDR2 sequences are SGHVS and FQNEAQ. CDR3 length: 16 amino acids. The ends were cut back, 1 base at V and 0 bases at J, with 11 bases in the middle. The CDR3 DNA follows: TGTGCCAGCAGCTTAGGACCGACAGGTAGCACAGATACGCAGTATTTT. It specifies CASSLGPTGSTDTQYF.

The CDR3 DNA follows: TGTGCCATCAGGATACTAGGGTGGGAGCAGTACGTC. This translates into CAIRILGWEQYV. The chain carries TRBV10-3 and TRBJ2-7; TRBD2 might be the D (5 bases). The germline CDR1 and CDR2 sequences are ENHRY and SYGVKD. This CDR3 is built from 12 residues. Trimming stripped 6 bases from V and 7 bases from J, with 13 bases between.

The V gene is TRBV27, the J gene TRBJ2-5; possible D gene TRBD1, 5 bases. The CDR3 is made up of 12 amino acids. With 3 bases removed from V and 4 bases from J, the gap between germline ends came to 6 bases. Looked up from germline, CDR1 is MNHEY and CDR2 is SMNVEV (reference sequence). The CDR3 DNA reads TGTGCCAGCAGTTTTAGGGGAGAGACCCAGTACTTC. Its protein is CASSFRGETQYF.

J is TRBJ2-6 and V is TRBV7-9, with 8 bases identical to TRBD2. The germline gives CDR1 SEHNR, CDR2 FQNEAQ (reference sequence). The length of the CDR3 is 16 residues. Trimming took 5 bases from V and 2 from J; bases not matched to a gene: 5. The CDR3 loop is CASSPSSGPGANVLTF. CDR3 coding DNA: TGTGCCAGCAGCCCGTCTAGCGGGCCTGGGGCCAACGTCCTGACTTTC.

The chain uses TRBV7-2 and TRBJ1-6; 10 bases agree with TRBD1. The germline V gene has CDR1 SGHTA and CDR2 FQGNSA. The junction had 7 bases not matched to a gene; V was cut back by 5 bases and J by 6 bases. The CDR3 is made up of 16 amino acids. CDR3 in amino acids: CASSRGQGEINSPLHF. The CDR3 nucleotides are TGTGCCAGCAGCCGCGGACAGGGGGAGATTAATTCACCCCTCCACTTT. The full variable domain, in which reference TRBV7-2 and TRBJ1-6 provide the parts outside the CDR3, is GAGVSQSPSNKVTEKGKDVELRCDPISGHTALYWYRQSLGQGLEFLIYFQGNSAPDKSGLPSDRFSAERTGGSVSTLTIQRTQQEDSAVYLCASSRGQGEINSPLHFGNGTRLTVT.

The genes are TRBV10-3 and TRBJ1-2; 9 bases match TRBD1. This CDR3 has 15 amino acids. Germline CDR1 ENHRY, CDR2 SYGVKD. V was pared by 3 bases and J by 5 bases, with 7 bases of the junction left unmatched. The CDR3 loop reads CAISEGAGTGYGYTF. The CDR3 DNA reads TGTGCCATCAGTGAAGGGGCCGGGACAGGGTATGGCTACACCTTC.

The CDR3 loop reads CASSLLQSYEQYV. The CDR3 DNA reads TGTGCCAGCAGCTTGTTACAGTCCTACGAGCAGTACGTC. The rearrangement uses TRBV5-5 and TRBJ2-7; D is uncertain. Trimming removed 1 base at V and 1 base at J, with 6 bases between. The V gene's germline CDR1 is SGHKS and CDR2 YYEKEE (reference sequence). The CDR3 consists of 13 residues.

CDR3 DNA: TGTGCCAGCAGGCTGCGACTAACCAATGAGCAGTTCTTC. It is translated as CASRLRLTNEQFF. This chain links TRBV2 with TRBJ2-1, with D perhaps TRBD2 (5 bases). Trimming took 6 bases from V and 6 from J, leaving 12 bases between them. Per the germline V gene, CDR1 is SNHLY and CDR2 is FYNNEI. The CDR3 has 13 residues.

V usage is TRBV7-8 and J usage is TRBJ1-3; D is unresolved. CDR3 length equals 14 residues. Germline loops: CDR1 SGHVS, CDR2 FQNEAQ. V lost 5 bases and J 6 bases, leaving 14 bases between the germline ends. Here the CDR3 DNA reads TGTGCCAGCAGCCCCCGGAGGGAGTCAAACACCATATATTTT. Its protein is CASSPRRESNTIYF.

This chain connects TRBV4-2 to TRBJ2-1, with D unresolved. The CDR3 length is 13 residues. In germline, CDR1 is LGHNA, CDR2 YNFKEQ. V dropped 7 bases and J dropped 5 bases, with 12 bases sitting between them. As DNA, the CDR3 is TGTGCCAGCACCATCAGATCCCACAATGAGCAGTTCTTC. Protein: CASTIRSHNEQFF.

The chain is built from TRBV7-2 and TRBJ2-5; TRBD2 aligns across 15 bases. CDR3 length equals 16 residues. V was pared by 4 bases and J by 5 bases, with 5 bases of the junction left unmatched. Per the germline V gene, CDR1 is SGHTA and CDR2 is FQGNSA. The CDR3 nucleotides are TGTGCCAGCAGCTCGGGACTAGCGGGGGGATGGGAGACCCAGTACTTC. The encoded protein is CASSSGLAGGWETQYF.

This clone was recorded once. This chain connects TRBV5-1 to TRBJ2-5, with 8 nucleotides matching TRBD1. V trimming: 1 base; J trimming: 5 bases; junction bases outside the gene matches: 4. Germline V gene sequence: CDR1 SGHRS, CDR2 YFSETQ. This CDR3 comprises 14 residues. The CDR3 reads CASSLTGDRETQYF. In DNA, the CDR3 is TGCGCCAGCAGCTTGACAGGGGACAGGGAGACCCAGTACTTC. Full variable domain (rest looked up from reference TRBV5-1 and TRBJ2-5): KAGVTQTPRYLIKTRGQQVTLSCSPISGHRSVSWYQQTPGQGLQFLFEYFSETQRNKGNFPGRFSGRQFSNSRSEMNVSTLELGDSALYLCASSLTGDRETQYFGPGTRLLVL.

The CDR3 loop reads CASSTGQGVYNEQFF. CDR3 coding DNA: TGTGCCAGCAGCACGGGACAGGGAGTGTACAATGAGCAGTTCTTC. The chain has TRBV5-4 and TRBJ2-1; TRBD1 matches 9 bases. Germline V gene data show CDR1 as SGHNT and CDR2 as YYREEE (reference sequence). This CDR3 contains 15 residues. J lost 4 bases, V lost 4 bases, and 6 bases had no gene match. The whole variable domain, remainder taken from reference TRBV5-4 and TRBJ2-1, is ETGVTQSPTHLIKTRGQQVTLRCSSQSGHNTVSWYQQALGQGPQFIFQYYREEENGRGNFPPRFSGLQFPNYSSELNVNALELDDSALYLCASSTGQGVYNEQFFGPGTRLTVL.

The chain joins TRBV29-1 to TRBJ1-1, with 10 nucleotides matching TRBD1. The V segment lost 6 bases and the J segment 5 bases; nucleotides outside the gene matches: 3. The CDR3 runs to 12 residues. Looked up from germline, CDR1 is SQVTM and CDR2 is ANQGSEA. Here the CDR3 reads CSVTDRGTEAFF. The CDR3 coding sequence is TGCAGCGTAACGGACAGGGGGACTGAAGCTTTCTTT. Combining the CDR3 with reference TRBV29-1 and TRBJ1-1 gives the whole variable domain SAVISQKPSRDICQRGTSLTIQCQVDSQVTMMFWYRQQPGQSLTLIATANQGSEATYESGFVIDKFPISRPNLTFSTLTVSNMSPEDSSIYLCSVTDRGTEAFFGQGTRLTVV.

The rearrangement uses TRBV5-6 and TRBJ1-2; D remains unclear. Germline V lookup: CDR1 SGHDT, CDR2 YYEEEE. Trimming took 4 bases from V and 1 from J, leaving 11 bases between them. The CDR3 consists of 14 residues. The chain's CDR3 is CASSPRAGNYGYTF. As DNA, the CDR3 is TGTGCCAGCAGCCCGAGGGCAGGTAACTATGGCTACACCTTC.

The gene calls are TRBV5-1 and TRBJ1-1, with D hard to call. Looked up from germline, CDR1 is SGHRS and CDR2 is YFSETQ. This CDR3 is built from 14 residues. Trimming stripped 4 bases from V and 1 base from J, with 11 bases between. The CDR3 loop reads CASSPGRPNTEAFF. As DNA, the CDR3 is TGCGCCAGCAGCCCCGGGAGACCGAACACTGAAGCTTTCTTT.

V and J are TRBV6-5 and TRBJ1-2; possibly TRBD1 for D (6 bases). Germline V gene lookup returns CDR1 MNHEY and CDR2 SVGAGI. The CDR3 has 14 residues. The V end lost 2 bases, the J end lost 5 bases, and 12 bases lay between the germline ends. The CDR3 protein is CASSYEGVGYGYTF. In DNA form, the CDR3 reads TGTGCCAGCAGTTACGAGGGGGTAGGGTATGGCTACACCTTC.

This clone was seen more than once but under ten times. CDR3 nucleotide sequence: TGTGCCAGCAGCATGGGACTAGCGGAAACCGGGGAGCTGTTTTTT. This translates into CASSMGLAETGELFF. The rearrangement uses TRBV7-2 and TRBJ2-2; 11 bases align to TRBD2. The germline CDR1 and CDR2 sequences are SGHTA and FQGNSA. Germline trimming cut 5 bases from V and 5 bases from J; bases unmatched to any gene: 4. The CDR3 covers 15 residues.

The chain carries TRBV30 and TRBJ1-5; TRBD1 agrees at 7 bases. CDR3 size: 14 residues. With 0 bases clipped from V and 7 bases from J, the junction kept 6 bases outside the gene matches. Germline CDR1 GTSNPN, CDR2 SVGIG (reference sequence). CDR3 nucleotide sequence: TGTGCCTGGAGTGTGGCAGGGGGATGGCAGCCCCAGCATTTT. Translating gives CAWSVAGGWQPQHF.

This chain uses TRBV28 with TRBJ2-1; 7 bases are a match to TRBD2. The trim removed 2 bases at V and 0 bases at J, leaving 4 bases unmatched. The germline V gene has CDR1 MDHEN and CDR2 SYDVKM. This CDR3 is 16 amino acids long. CDR3 coding DNA: TGTGCCAGCAGTTTAAGGCGGGGGAGCTCCTACAATGAGCAGTTCTTC. As protein: CASSLRRGSSYNEQFF.

The chain links TRBV4-3 to TRBJ2-3; tentative D call: TRBD2 (6 bases). V was shortened by 0 bases and J by 6 bases, with 10 bases between the two germline ends. The CDR3 length is 14 residues. Germline V CDR1 and CDR2: LGHNA, YSLEER. The CDR3 nucleotides are TGCGCCAGCAGCCAAGATTTTCGGGGGGATACGCAGTATTTT. As protein: CASSQDFRGDTQYF.